The present entry profiles one TCR beta chain with its context. Every unsorted PBMC PCR replicate was loaded with around 290 ng DNA, 33,000 or so T cell genomes. Clones were read by immunoSEQ multiplex PCR, and TCRdb kept only the in-frame ones, dropping some. The sample has about 480,000 clones, more than 65% seen once; the top ten hold 10% to 15%. The CDR3 is 15 residues long. Germline trimming cut 2 bases from V and 9 bases from J; bases unmatched to any gene: 9. Germline V CDR1 and CDR2: MDHEN, SYDVKM. The data were obtained in a study of shared clonotypes between healthy human individuals. The receptor was derived from a middle-aged woman in good health. Some clones in this sample may be carry-over from other donors' samples. Sequenced material: PBMCs. V usage is TRBV28 and J usage is TRBJ1-5; 8 bases agree with TRBD1. Here the CDR3 reads CASSLRTGSAGPQHF. CDR3 nucleotides: TGTGCCAGCAGTTTACGGACAGGGTCAGCGGGGCCCCAGCATTTT.